The rows below give T cell receptor beta chains drawn from one sample of a study of Ad26.COV2.S vaccination and SARS-CoV-2 variants. Assay used: immunoSEQ multiplex PCR; TCRdb lists only in-frame clones, some missing. This sample yields some 480,000 clones, of which around nine tenths are seen a single time; about 13% belongs to the top ten. This sample comprised peripheral blood, obtained in a trial of Ad26.COV2.S vaccine versus placebo. The source is a person aged 18-65 years who received the Ad26.COV2.S COVID-19 vaccine or a placebo. Each CDR3 is given with its conserved first and last residue.

J | V | CDR3
TRBJ1-3 | TRBV29-1 | CSVAGTAGNTIYF
TRBJ1-1 | TRBV6-1 | CASSEGRGRYNTEAFF
TRBJ1-5 | TRBV2 | CASMGDSNQPQHF
TRBJ1-2 | TRBV28 | CASSSRHGYTF
TRBJ2-7 | TRBV27 | CASSLLGESLYF
TRBJ1-2 | TRBV12-3/TRBV12-4 | CASSSSGGAYF
TRBJ1-4 | TRBV2 | CASRGGTGLNEKLFF
TRBJ1-3 | TRBV6-5 | CASRGVGWSGNTIYF
TRBJ2-7 | TRBV25-1 | CASSEAGLEQYF
TRBJ2-5 | TRBV6-2/TRBV6-3 | CASSPTNRVGETQYF
TRBJ1-6 | TRBV4-3 | CASSPRGIGNSPLHF
TRBJ2-3 | TRBV6-6 | CASTISSGRVTDTQYF
TRBJ2-3 | TRBV6-1 | CASSEYQGEGSTDTQYF
TRBJ1-2 | TRBV28 | CASSLSTGRGGYTF
TRBJ2-2 | TRBV2 | CASFERKNTGELFF
TRBJ2-5 | TRBV3-1/TRBV3-2 | CASSPGFREGETQYF
TRBJ2-6 | TRBV27 | CASSLSGWLRTSGANVLTF
TRBJ1-1 | TRBV9 | CASSVVSGGKAFF
TRBJ1-1 | TRBV7-2 | CASSLARTVNTEAFF
TRBJ2-1 | TRBV2 | CASSEGVAGFNEQFF
TRBJ1-2 | TRBV28 | CASSSRRDRAIYGYTF
TRBJ1-1 | TRBV19 | CASSIRTGVTEAFF
TRBJ2-1 | TRBV24-1 | CATSDPPINEQFF
TRBJ2-3 | TRBV29-1 | CSVVGLAGGRSTDTQYF
TRBJ2-5 | TRBV5-4 | CASSSGTSRIETQYF
TRBJ1-1 | TRBV7-9 | CASTPGSPEAFF
TRBJ2-1 | TRBV18 | CASSPRPEPHPNEQFF
TRBJ2-7 | TRBV9 | CASSPSGTGAYEQYF
TRBJ2-7 | TRBV27 | CAGGKGLSYEQYF
TRBJ2-7 | TRBV5-1 | CASSLVTRSYEQYF
TRBJ2-1 | TRBV9 | CASSGRTSLDEQFF
TRBJ1-1 | TRBV9 | CASSVGGTGGEAFF
TRBJ2-2 | TRBV28 | CASSLGRWAGELFF
TRBJ2-3 | TRBV9 | CASSVKWGYGTDTQYF
TRBJ1-2 | TRBV11-2 | CASSLSSLGQGGYTF
TRBJ1-2 | TRBV15 | CATSRDLEGMGGLYGYTF
TRBJ1-5 | TRBV12-3/TRBV12-4 | CASSLKGTGAQHF
TRBJ2-2 | TRBV9 | CASRRGAEPNTGELFF
TRBJ2-7 | TRBV15 | CATSRVGGQHYEQYF
TRBJ2-3 | TRBV7-3 | CASSLIGGGDTQYF
TRBJ1-2 | TRBV10-3 | CAISDGTWNYTF
TRBJ2-7 | TRBV11-2 | CASSLSGRATYEQYF
TRBJ2-5 | TRBV7-9 | CASTDSGRKETQYF
TRBJ1-1 | TRBV28 | CASSVTGGAEAFF
TRBJ2-2 | TRBV21-1 | CASSRGVAGGSSGELFF
TRBJ2-7 | TRBV19 | CASSIDRYSYEQYF
TRBJ1-1 | TRBV18 | CASSPRTENTEAFF
TRBJ2-3 | TRBV11-2 | CASSLGVGASTDTQYF